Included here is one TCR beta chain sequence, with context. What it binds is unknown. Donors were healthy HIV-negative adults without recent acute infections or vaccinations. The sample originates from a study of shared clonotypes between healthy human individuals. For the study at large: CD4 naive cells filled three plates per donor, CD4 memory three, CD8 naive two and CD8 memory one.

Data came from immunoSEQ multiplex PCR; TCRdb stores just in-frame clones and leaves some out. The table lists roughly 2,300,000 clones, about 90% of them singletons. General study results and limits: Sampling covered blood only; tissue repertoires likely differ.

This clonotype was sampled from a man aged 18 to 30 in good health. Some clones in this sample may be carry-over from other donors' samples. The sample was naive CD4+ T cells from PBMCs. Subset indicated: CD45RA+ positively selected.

The CDR3 nucleotides read TGTGCCAGTAGTATAGTTAACCGGGCGGTTGGTCAGCCCCAGCATTTT. This sequence encodes CASSIVNRAVGQPQHF. J is TRBJ1-5 and V is TRBV19, with D unresolved. V lost 1 base and J lost 6, with 16 bases in between. This CDR3 is built from 16 residues. Germline V gene lookup returns CDR1 LNHDA and CDR2 SQIVND (reference sequence).